Following are 21 T cell receptor beta chains from one sample sequenced in a study of neurological immune-mediated disorders (dated by TCRdb to between 2018 and 2021). Receptor amplification or capture employed 5' RACE. Sequencer: Illumina HiSeq 2500. The raw public reads went through TCRdb reprocessing: fastp at Q25, MiXCR clone calling, in-frame beta chains kept. Each entry merges the rows of one CDR3 protein and shows their most common DNA and genes. The sample table lists fewer than 85,000 distinct CDR3 sequences, 3.5% to 5.5% of them with a count of one. Roughly 5.6% of the sample belongs to the ten largest clones. In light of the paper, this sample's time point label describes: longitudinal time-point 3. Sequencing was performed on PBMCs. The receptors here all came from a woman aged 55-75 years with multiple sclerosis.

This clonotype was counted only a few times. The V call is TRBV2, the J call TRBJ2-2, with D uncertain. This CDR3 comprises 14 residues. The V gene's germline CDR1 is SNHLY and CDR2 FYNNEI. V gave up 4 bases and J gave up 4 bases, with 10 bases separating them. CDR3 amino acids: CASSVFRATGELFF. CDR3 sequence (DNA): TGTGCCAGCAGTGTTTTTAGGGCCACCGGGGAGCTGTTTTTT.

As regards this clonotype: This clone may be a read error of a much larger clone one base away. The CDR3 reads CASSVLPSRWDTQYF. CDR3 DNA: TGTGCCAGCAGCGTACTTCCTAGTAGGTGGGATACGCAGTATTTT. The V and J genes are TRBV9 and TRBJ2-3; D is undetermined. The CDR3 runs 15 residues. CDR1 SGDLS and CDR2 YYNGEE come from the germline V gene. Deletions cut 1 base from V and 6 bases from J, with 15 bases between.

At least ten counts were recorded for this clonotype. The rearrangement uses TRBV7-8 and TRBJ2-7, with 7 nucleotides matching TRBD2. Germline assignment: CDR1 SGHVS and CDR2 FQNEAQ. The J segment lost 6 bases and the V segment lost 5 bases, leaving 10 bases of the junction unmatched. The CDR3 has 14 amino acids. The CDR3 region has the DNA TGTGCCAGCAGCGATAGGGAGGGCTTAGCCGAGCAGTACTTC. As protein: CASSDREGLAEQYF.

This clonotype was seen at least ten times. V usage is TRBV20-1 and J usage is TRBJ1-5; D is uncertain. This CDR3 spans 12 amino acids. Per germline, CDR1 DFQATT and CDR2 SNEGSKA (reference sequence). V lost 3 bases and J lost 2, with 5 bases in between. Written as DNA, the CDR3 is TGCAGTGCTAGGATTGGCAATCAGCCCCAGCATTTT. This translates into CSARIGNQPQHF.

This clonotype occurred many times. V usage is TRBV3-1 and J usage is TRBJ1-5, with a tentative D call TRBD1 (6 bases). V shed 2 bases and J shed 3 bases, with 14 bases lying between them. The CDR3 is 16 amino acids. CDR1 LGHDT and CDR2 YNNKEL come from the germline V gene (reference sequence). The CDR3 DNA follows: TGTGCCAGCAGCCAAAACGCCCAGGGGATCAATCAGCCCCAGCATTTT. It codes for CASSQNAQGINQPQHF.

Ten or more counts support this clonotype. The chain joins TRBV5-1 to TRBJ2-5; the D is unclear. The CDR3 loop spans 14 amino acids. The V end was cut by 0 bases, the J end by 5 bases, with 11 bases between. The germline V gene has CDR1 SGHRS and CDR2 YFSETQ. CDR3 region: CASSLASGFETQYF. CDR3 coding DNA: TGCGCCAGCAGCTTGGCGTCCGGGTTCGAGACCCAGTACTTC.

This clonotype has at least ten counts. The chain combines TRBV4-2 with TRBJ2-2; D may be TRBD1 (5 bases). V dropped 4 bases and J dropped 0 bases, with 9 bases sitting between them. CDR1 and CDR2 (germline): LGHNA, YNFKEQ. The CDR3 consists of 15 residues. For the CDR3, the DNA is TGTGCCAGCAGCCTAAGGGGCACGAACACCGGGGAGCTGTTTTTT. Translating it yields CASSLRGTNTGELFF.

The sample holds many counts of this clonotype. For the CDR3, the DNA is TGTGCCATCTGCCCGGGACAGGGGGTCACTCAGTACTTC. Translated, it gives CAICPGQGVTQYF. The rearrangement links TRBV10-3 to TRBJ2-4; TRBD1 aligns across 11 bases. Germline CDR1 reads ENHRY; CDR2 reads SYGVKD. The length of the CDR3 is 13 residues. V trimming: 8 bases; J trimming: 12 bases; junction bases outside the gene matches: 9.

In its sample, this clonotype was seen many times. The V gene is TRBV20-1, the J gene TRBJ2-5; D possibly corresponds to TRBD2 (7 bases). Germline loops: CDR1 DFQATT, CDR2 SNEGSKA (reference sequence). Trimming left V 2 bases short and J 7 bases short, with 14 bases between. CDR3 length: 13 amino acids. The CDR3 sequence is CSARPRGPGTQYF. The CDR3 DNA reads TGCAGTGCTAGACCGCGGGGGCCAGGGACCCAGTACTTC.

There are a few counts of this clonotype. The chain has TRBV5-1 and TRBJ2-6; 12 bases map to TRBD1. CDR3 length: 19 amino acids. Losses at the gene ends were 0 bases for V and 2 bases for J; bases not matched to a gene: 6. Germline V lookup: CDR1 SGHRS, CDR2 YFSETQ. The CDR3 DNA reads as TGCGCCAGCAGCTTGGTGGGGACAGGGGGCCGTGCTGGGGCCAACGTCCTGACTTTC. Translating it yields CASSLVGTGGRAGANVLTF.

This clonotype was counted ten times or more. The J gene is TRBJ2-1, the V gene TRBV24-1, with a weak D call TRBD1 (6 bases). Germline loops: CDR1 KGHDR, CDR2 SFDVKD. V dropped 3 bases and J dropped 12 bases, with 17 bases sitting between them. There are 14 residues in the CDR3. The CDR3 loop is CATSDPTGFEGQFF. The CDR3 DNA reads TGTGCCACCAGTGATCCTACAGGGTTCGAGGGGCAGTTCTTC.

At least ten counts were recorded for this clonotype. The chain has TRBV5-5 and TRBJ2-5, with 7 bases fitting TRBD1. CDR3 length: 14 residues. The V gene end was trimmed by 1 base and the J gene end by 3 bases; junction bases not matched to a gene: 3. CDR1 is SGHKS, CDR2 YYEKEE, per germline (reference sequence). The CDR3 sequence: CASSLSRGKETQYF. Here the CDR3 DNA reads TGTGCCAGCAGCTTGTCCAGGGGGAAAGAGACCCAGTACTTC.

This clonotype was seen at least ten times. The chain combines TRBV12-3 or TRBV12-4 with TRBJ1-2; TRBD1 matches 7 bases. This CDR3 contains 13 residues. The trim removed 8 bases at V and 0 bases at J, leaving 3 bases unmatched. CDR3 DNA: TGTGCCAGCCGTGGGACAGCTAACTATGGCTACACCTTC. Translation gives CASRGTANYGYTF.

The sample holds many counts of this clonotype. DNA of the CDR3: TGCGCCAGCAGCCCGTCGGACAGGGGGTGGGGTAGGAATGAGCAGTTCTTC. Protein sequence: CASSPSDRGWGRNEQFF. The chain couples TRBV5-1 to TRBJ2-1; 10 nucleotides agree with TRBD1. The V segment lost 4 bases and the J segment 7 bases; nucleotides outside the gene matches: 14. Germline-derived CDR1 and CDR2 are SGHRS and YFSETQ. The CDR3 is 17 residues long.

This clonotype has a count of ten or more. The chain links TRBV20-1 to TRBJ1-5, with TRBD1 identical over 9 bases. CDR3 length equals 15 residues. Germline CDR1 DFQATT, CDR2 SNEGSKA (reference sequence). The trim removed 6 bases at V and 4 bases at J, leaving 10 bases unmatched. The CDR3: CSAASGTGSNQPQHF. CDR3 coding DNA: TGCAGTGCCGCCTCGGGGACAGGGTCAAATCAGCCCCAGCATTTT.

This clonotype was observed many times. The V gene is TRBV20-1, the J gene TRBJ2-2, with a tentative D call TRBD2 (6 bases). Trimming stripped 0 bases from V and 4 bases from J, with 9 bases between. The germline V gene encodes CDR1 DFQATT and CDR2 SNEGSKA (reference sequence). This CDR3 spans 14 amino acids. CDR3 bases: TGCAGTGCTAGAGACCAGACTAGCACCGGGGAGCTGTTTTTT. It is translated as CSARDQTSTGELFF.

This clonotype was counted at least ten times. The CDR3 coding sequence is TGTGCCATCAGTCGCGGACTAGCGGGGTGGAACCAAGAGACCCAGTACTTC. Its protein product is CAISRGLAGWNQETQYF. The chain is built from TRBV10-3 and TRBJ2-5; 12 positions match TRBD2. This CDR3 has 17 residues. Germline V gene lookup returns CDR1 ENHRY and CDR2 SYGVKD. The V gene end was trimmed by 5 bases and the J gene end by 0 bases; junction bases not matched to a gene: 7.

This clonotype was detected ten times or more. The genes are TRBV12-3 or TRBV12-4 and TRBJ2-4; possible D gene TRBD2, 6 bases. Trimming pared 5 bases from V and 0 bases from J, leaving 11 bases between. This CDR3 spans 15 amino acids. This chain's CDR3 is CASSQPGLAKNIQYF. In DNA form, the CDR3 reads TGTGCCAGCAGTCAGCCGGGACTAGCCAAAAACATTCAGTACTTC.

This clonotype was counted ten times or more. The chain employs TRBV20-1 and TRBJ2-7, with 11 bases that match TRBD1. The V gene's germline CDR1 is DFQATT and CDR2 SNEGSKA (reference sequence). The CDR3 is 15 residues long. The V segment lost 5 bases and the J segment 2 bases; nucleotides outside the gene matches: 8. CDR3 sequence: CSAAKGQGVTYEQYF. The CDR3 nucleotides are TGCAGTGCTGCCAAGGGACAGGGGGTTACCTACGAGCAGTACTTC.

This clonotype appeared many times. CDR3 in amino acids: CASSEDGGPPLGDTQYF. CDR3 nucleotides: TGTGCCAGCAGCGAGGACGGAGGACCACCTCTCGGGGATACGCAGTATTTT. This rearrangement joins TRBV9 to TRBJ2-3; maybe TRBD2 (5 bases). The CDR3 consists of 17 residues. V gave up 3 bases and J gave up 6 bases, with 23 bases separating them. Looked up from germline, CDR1 is SGDLS and CDR2 is YYNGEE.

Ten or more counts support this clonotype. The chain combines TRBV5-1 with TRBJ1-2; no clear D. This CDR3 has 13 amino acids. Germline V lookup: CDR1 SGHRS, CDR2 YFSETQ. V was shortened by 2 bases and J by 5 bases, with 10 bases between the two germline ends. The CDR3 reads CASSFNPQYGYTF. CDR3 coding DNA: TGCGCCAGCAGCTTTAATCCCCAGTATGGCTACACCTTC. The complete variable domain, with remaining parts taken from reference TRBV5-1 and TRBJ1-2, reads KAGVTQTPRYLIKTRGQQVTLSCSPISGHRSVSWYQQTPGQGLQFLFEYFSETQRNKGNFPGRFSGRQFSNSRSEMNVSTLELGDSALYLCASSFNPQYGYTFGSGTRLTVV.